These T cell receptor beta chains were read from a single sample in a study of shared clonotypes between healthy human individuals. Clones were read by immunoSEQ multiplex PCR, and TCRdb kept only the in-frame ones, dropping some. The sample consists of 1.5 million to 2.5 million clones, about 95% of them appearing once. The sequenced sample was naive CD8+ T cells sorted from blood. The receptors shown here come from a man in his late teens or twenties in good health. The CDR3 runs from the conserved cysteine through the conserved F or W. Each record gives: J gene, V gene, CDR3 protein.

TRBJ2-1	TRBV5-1	CASSLRGEAYNEQFF
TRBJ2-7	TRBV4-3	CASSLLLAGGYEQYF
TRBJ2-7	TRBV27	CASSLGQVSYEQYF
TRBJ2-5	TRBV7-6	CASSSSGGLGQETQYF
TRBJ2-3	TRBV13	CASSLHSGSTDTQYF
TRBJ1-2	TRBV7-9	CASSLDRESGYTF
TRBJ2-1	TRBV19	CASSTPGLADNEQFF
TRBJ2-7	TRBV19	CASSILGEQYF
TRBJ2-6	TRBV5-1	CASSWSTSGDGANVLTF
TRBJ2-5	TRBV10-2	CASSDVQGKTETQYF
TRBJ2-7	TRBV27	CASSPGYQYEQYF
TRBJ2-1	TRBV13	CASSGQGGHEQFF
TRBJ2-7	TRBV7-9	CASSSHPAYEQYF
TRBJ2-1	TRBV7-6	CASSSSSGGANEQFF
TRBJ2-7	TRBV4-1	CASSQGWEGLSYEQYF
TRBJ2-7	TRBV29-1	CSVSSGLSYEQYF
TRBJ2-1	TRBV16	CASSQSMGGGSYNEQFF
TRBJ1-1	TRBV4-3	CASSQVWGPGQGVDEAFF
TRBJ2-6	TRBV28	CASSLAPSGANVLTF
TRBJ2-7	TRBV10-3	CAISYRTGTIPYEQYF
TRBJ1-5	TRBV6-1	CASSEMGGRLQHF
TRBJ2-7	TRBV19	CASSSRQGDEQYF
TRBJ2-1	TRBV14	CASSQAPSGAHLEQFF
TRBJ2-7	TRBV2	CASGDAVTYEQYF
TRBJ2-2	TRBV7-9	CASSSTGTTHTGELFF
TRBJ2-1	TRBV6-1	CASSDPYLSGGPNNEQFF
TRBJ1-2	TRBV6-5	CASSYSLANGYTF
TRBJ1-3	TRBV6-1	CASSEWVGSSGNTIYF
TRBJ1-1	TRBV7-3	CASSLMGRGPDGTFF
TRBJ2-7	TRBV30	CAWSVQGSEQYF
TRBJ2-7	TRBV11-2	CASSPISGRGGFEQYF